This TCR beta chain derives from a study of cytomegalovirus exposure and HLA in healthy donors. Overall study findings and caveats: Sequencing artifact likely explains a cluster of highly shared sequence variants.

When sampled, the donors appeared nominally healthy, though they likely had unrecorded immune exposures. This clone was seen more than once but under ten times. Its specificity is not known. V shed 1 base and J 3 bases; nucleotides not matched to a gene: 8. The CDR3 runs to 18 residues. Germline V gene data show CDR1 as SGHRS and CDR2 as YFSETQ. Primers included in the PCR were 60 Vbeta and 13 Jbeta primers. Sequencing was performed with immunoSEQ multiplex PCR; in TCRdb, only in-frame clones are kept and a portion is missing. Of about 200,000 clones in the sample, about four fifths were seen once. This clonotype originated in a girl aged 10 to 17 in good health and CMV-seropositive. Sequencing used PBMCs. The chain couples TRBV5-1 to TRBJ2-2; 11 bases align to TRBD2. This CDR3 reads CASSLSGSGGADTGELFF. Here the CDR3 DNA reads TGCGCCAGCAGCTTGAGTGGTAGCGGGGGGGCCGACACCGGGGAGCTGTTTTTT.